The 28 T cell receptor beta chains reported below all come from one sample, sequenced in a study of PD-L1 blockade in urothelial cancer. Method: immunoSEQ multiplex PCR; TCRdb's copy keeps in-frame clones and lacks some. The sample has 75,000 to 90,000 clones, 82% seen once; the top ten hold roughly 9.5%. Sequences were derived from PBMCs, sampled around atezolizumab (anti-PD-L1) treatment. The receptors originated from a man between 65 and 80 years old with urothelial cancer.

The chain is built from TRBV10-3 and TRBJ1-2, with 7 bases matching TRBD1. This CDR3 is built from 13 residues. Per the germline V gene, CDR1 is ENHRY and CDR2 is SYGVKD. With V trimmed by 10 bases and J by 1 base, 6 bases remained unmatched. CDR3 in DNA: TGTGCCACCGGGACAGAGGATAACTATGGCTACACCTTC. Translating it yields CATGTEDNYGYTF.

Here the CDR3 reads CAWSVGQGKVLFF. For the CDR3, the DNA is TGTGCCTGGAGTGTCGGACAGGGGAAGGTCCTGTTTTTT. The chain combines TRBV30 with TRBJ1-4; 9 nucleotides align to TRBD1. The CDR3 spans 13 residues. V gave up 0 bases and J gave up 14 bases; unmatched junction bases: 7. Germline-derived CDR1 and CDR2 are GTSNPN and SVGIG (reference sequence).

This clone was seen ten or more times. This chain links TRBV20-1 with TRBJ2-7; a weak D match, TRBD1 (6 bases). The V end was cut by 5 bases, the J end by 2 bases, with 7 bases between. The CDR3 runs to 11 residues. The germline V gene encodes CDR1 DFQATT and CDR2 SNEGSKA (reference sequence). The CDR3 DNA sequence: TGCAGTGCTGGACAGACCTACGAGCAGTACTTC. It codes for CSAGQTYEQYF.

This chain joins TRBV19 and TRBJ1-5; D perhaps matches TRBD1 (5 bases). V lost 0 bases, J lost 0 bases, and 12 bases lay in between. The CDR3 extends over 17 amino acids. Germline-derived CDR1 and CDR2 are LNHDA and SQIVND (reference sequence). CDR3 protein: CASSIDTGLISNQPQHF. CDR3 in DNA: TGTGCCAGTAGTATAGATACGGGACTGATTAGCAATCAGCCCCAGCATTTT.

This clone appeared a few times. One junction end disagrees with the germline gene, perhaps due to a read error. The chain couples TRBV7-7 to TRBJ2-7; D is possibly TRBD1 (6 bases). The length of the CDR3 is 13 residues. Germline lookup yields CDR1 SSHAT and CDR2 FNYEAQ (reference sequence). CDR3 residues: CASSQGHGYEQYF. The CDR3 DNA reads TGTGCTAGCAGCCAGGGACATGGCTACGAGCAGTACTTC.

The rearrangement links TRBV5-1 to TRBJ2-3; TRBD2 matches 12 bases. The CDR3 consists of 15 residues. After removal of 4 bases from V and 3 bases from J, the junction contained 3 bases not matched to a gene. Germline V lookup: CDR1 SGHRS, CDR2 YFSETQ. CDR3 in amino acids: CASSPGTSGTDTQYF. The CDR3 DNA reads TGCGCCAGCAGCCCCGGGACTAGCGGGACAGATACGCAGTATTTT.

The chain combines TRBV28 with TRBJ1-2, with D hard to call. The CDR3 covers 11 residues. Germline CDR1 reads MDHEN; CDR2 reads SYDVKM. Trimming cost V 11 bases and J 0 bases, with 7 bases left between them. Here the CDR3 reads CAAMSNYGYTF. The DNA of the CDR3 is TGTGCCGCGATGTCTAACTATGGCTACACCTTC.

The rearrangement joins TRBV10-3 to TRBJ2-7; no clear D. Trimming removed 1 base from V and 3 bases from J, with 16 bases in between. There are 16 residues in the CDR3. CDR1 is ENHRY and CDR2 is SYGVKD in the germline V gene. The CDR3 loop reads CAISEYQPTDNYEQYF. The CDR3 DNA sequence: TGTGCCATCAGTGAGTATCAGCCAACCGACAACTACGAGCAGTACTTC.

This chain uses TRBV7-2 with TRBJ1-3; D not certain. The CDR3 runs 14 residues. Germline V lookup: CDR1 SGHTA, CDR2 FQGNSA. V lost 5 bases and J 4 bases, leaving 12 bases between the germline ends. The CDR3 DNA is TGTGCCAGCAGCCGCGTCCCGGAGGGAAACACCATATATTTT. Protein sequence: CASSRVPEGNTIYF.

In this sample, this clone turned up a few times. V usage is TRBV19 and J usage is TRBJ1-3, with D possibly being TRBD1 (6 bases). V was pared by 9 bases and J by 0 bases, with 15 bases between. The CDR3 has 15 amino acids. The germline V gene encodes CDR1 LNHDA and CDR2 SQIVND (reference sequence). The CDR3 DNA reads TGTGCCAGCACTCCGGGACACTTCTCTGGAAACACCATATATTTT. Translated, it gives CASTPGHFSGNTIYF.

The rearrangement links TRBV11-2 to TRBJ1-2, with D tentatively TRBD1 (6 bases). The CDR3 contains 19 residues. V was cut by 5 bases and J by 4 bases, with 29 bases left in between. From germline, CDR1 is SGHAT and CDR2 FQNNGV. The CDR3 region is CASSTRLGPARGYFYGYTF. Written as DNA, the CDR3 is TGTGCCAGCAGCACCCGTTTGGGGCCGGCCAGGGGCTATTTCTATGGCTACACCTTC.

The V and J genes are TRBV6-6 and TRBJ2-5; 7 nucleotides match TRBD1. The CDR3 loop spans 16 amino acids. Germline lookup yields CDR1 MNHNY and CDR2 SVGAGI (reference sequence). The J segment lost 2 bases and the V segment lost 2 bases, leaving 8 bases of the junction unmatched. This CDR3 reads CASSYQRDRYQETQYF. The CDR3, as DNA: TGTGCCAGCAGTTACCAACGGGACAGATATCAAGAGACCCAGTACTTC.

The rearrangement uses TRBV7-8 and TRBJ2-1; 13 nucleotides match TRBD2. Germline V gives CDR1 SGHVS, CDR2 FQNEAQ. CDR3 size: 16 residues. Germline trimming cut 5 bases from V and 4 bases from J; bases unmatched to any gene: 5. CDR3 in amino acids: CASSRTSGSLYNEQFF. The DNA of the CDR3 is TGTGCCAGCAGCCGGACTAGCGGGAGCTTATACAATGAGCAGTTCTTC.

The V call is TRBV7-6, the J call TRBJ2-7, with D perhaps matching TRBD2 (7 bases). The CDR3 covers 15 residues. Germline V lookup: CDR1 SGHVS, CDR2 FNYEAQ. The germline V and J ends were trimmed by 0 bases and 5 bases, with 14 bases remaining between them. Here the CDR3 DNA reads TGTGCCAGCAGCTTAGCGGATAGGGGGGGCCACGAGCAGTACTTC. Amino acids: CASSLADRGGHEQYF. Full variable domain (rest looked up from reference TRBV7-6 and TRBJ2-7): GAGVSQSPRYKVTKRGQDVALRCDPISGHVSLYWYRQALGQGPEFLTYFNYEAQQDKSGLPNDRFSAERPEGSISTLTIQRTEQRDSAMYRCASSLADRGGHEQYFGPGTRLTVT.

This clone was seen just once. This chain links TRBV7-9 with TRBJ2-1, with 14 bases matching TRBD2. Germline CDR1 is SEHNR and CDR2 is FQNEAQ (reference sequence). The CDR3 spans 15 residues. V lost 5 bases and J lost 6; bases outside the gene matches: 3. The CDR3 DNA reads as TGTGCCAGCAGCATGACTAGCGGGGGGGCCAATGAGCAGTTCTTC. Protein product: CASSMTSGGANEQFF.

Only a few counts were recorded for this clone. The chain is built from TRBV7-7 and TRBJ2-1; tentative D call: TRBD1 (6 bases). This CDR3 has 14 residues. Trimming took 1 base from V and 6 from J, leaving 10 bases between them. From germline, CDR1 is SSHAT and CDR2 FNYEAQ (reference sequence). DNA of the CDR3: TGTGCCAGCAGCTTAGACAGGGTGAGCAATGAGCAGTTCTTC. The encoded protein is CASSLDRVSNEQFF.

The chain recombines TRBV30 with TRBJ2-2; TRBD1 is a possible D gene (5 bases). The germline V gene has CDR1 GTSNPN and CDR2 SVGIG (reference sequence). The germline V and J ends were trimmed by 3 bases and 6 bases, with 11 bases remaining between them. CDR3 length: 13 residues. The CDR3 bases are TGTGCCTGGAGACAGAAAGGGGCCGGGGAGCTGTTTTTT. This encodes CAWRQKGAGELFF.

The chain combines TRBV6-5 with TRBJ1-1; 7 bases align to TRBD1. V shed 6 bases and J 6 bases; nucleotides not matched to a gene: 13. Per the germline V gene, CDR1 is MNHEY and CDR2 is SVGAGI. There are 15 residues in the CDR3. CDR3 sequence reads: CASRSRQGSRPEAFF. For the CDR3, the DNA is TGTGCCAGCAGGAGTAGACAGGGTAGTAGGCCTGAAGCTTTCTTT.

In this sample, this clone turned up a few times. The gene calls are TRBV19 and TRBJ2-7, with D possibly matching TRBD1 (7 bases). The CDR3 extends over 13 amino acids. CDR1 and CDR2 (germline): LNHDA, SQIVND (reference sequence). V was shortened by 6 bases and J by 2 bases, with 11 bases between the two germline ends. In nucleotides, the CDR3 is TGTGCCAGTAGCCCAGGGGGGACCTACGAGCAGTACTTC. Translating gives CASSPGGTYEQYF.

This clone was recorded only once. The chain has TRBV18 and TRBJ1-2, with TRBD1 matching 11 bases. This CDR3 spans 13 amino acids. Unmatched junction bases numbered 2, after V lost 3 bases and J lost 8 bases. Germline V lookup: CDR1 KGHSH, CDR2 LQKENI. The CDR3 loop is CASSPGQGDGYTF. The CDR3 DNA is TGTGCCAGCTCACCGGGACAGGGGGACGGCTACACCTTC.

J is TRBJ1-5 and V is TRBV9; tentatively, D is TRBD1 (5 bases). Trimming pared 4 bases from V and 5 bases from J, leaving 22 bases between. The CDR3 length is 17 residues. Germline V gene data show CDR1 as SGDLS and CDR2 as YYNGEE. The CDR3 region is CASSPGGSSYSDQPQHF. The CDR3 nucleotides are TGTGCCAGCAGCCCGGGGGGATCCAGCTATTCGGATCAGCCCCAGCATTTT.

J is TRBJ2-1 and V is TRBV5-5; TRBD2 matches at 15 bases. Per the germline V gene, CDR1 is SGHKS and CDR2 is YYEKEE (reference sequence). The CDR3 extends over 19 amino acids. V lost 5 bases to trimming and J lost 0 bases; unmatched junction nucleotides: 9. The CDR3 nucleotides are TGTGCCAGCAGTAAGGGACTAGCGGGGGGTCCTAGCTCCTACAATGAGCAGTTCTTC. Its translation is CASSKGLAGGPSSYNEQFF.

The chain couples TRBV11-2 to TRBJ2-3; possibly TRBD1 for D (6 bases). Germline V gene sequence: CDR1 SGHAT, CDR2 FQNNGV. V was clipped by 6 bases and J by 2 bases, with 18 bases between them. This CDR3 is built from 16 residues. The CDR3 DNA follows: TGTGCCAGCAGGGTAGTAGAGGGGGAAATCACAGATACGCAGTATTTT. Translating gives CASRVVEGEITDTQYF.

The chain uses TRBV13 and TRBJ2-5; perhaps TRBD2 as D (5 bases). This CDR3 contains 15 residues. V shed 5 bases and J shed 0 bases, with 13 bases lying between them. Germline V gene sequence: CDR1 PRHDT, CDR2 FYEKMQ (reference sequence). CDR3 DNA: TGTGCCAGCAGCCCTCCGGGATTACACCAAGAGACCCAGTACTTC. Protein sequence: CASSPPGLHQETQYF.

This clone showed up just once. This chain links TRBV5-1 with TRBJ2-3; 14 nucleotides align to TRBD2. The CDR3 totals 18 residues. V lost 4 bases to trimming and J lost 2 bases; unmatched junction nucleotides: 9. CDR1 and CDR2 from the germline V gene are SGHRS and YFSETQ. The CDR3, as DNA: TGCGCCAGCAGCCCCCGTGGGACTAGCGGGGGCCTCACAGATACGCAGTATTTT. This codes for CASSPRGTSGGLTDTQYF.

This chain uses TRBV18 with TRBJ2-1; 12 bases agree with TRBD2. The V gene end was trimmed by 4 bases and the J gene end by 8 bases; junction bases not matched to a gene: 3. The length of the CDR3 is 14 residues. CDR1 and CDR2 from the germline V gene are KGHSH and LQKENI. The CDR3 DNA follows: TGTGCCAGCTCACAGGGACTAGCGGGCCATGAGCAGTTCTTC. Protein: CASSQGLAGHEQFF.

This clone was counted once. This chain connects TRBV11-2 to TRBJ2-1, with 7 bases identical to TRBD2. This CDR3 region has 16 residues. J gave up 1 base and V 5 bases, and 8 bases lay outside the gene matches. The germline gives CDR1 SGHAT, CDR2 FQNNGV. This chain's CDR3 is CASSPSGAWSYNEQFF. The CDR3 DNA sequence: TGTGCCAGCAGCCCAAGCGGGGCGTGGTCCTACAATGAGCAGTTCTTC.

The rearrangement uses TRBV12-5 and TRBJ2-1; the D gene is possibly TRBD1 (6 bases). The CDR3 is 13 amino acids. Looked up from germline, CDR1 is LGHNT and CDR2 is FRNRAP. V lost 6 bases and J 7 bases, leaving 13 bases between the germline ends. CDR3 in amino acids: CASGEYRANEQFF. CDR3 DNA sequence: TGTGCTAGTGGGGAATACAGGGCTAATGAGCAGTTCTTC. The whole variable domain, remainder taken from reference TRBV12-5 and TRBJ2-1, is DARVTQTPRHKVTEMGQEVTMRCQPILGHNTVFWYRQTMMQGLELLAYFRNRAPLDDSGMPKDRFSAEMPDATLATLKIQPSEPRDSAVYFCASGEYRANEQFFGPGTRLTVL.